This TCR beta chain came from a study of regulatory T cells in long-lasting Graves disease. This CDR3 has 14 amino acids. Concerning this clonotype itself: In this CDR3 the conserved last residue, phenylalanine or tryptophan, is missing, so a read error is likely.

In building TCR beta libraries, iRepertoire HTBI primers were used together with Arm-PCR of CDR3 regions. How the authors handled the data: Identification yielded 60 or so TRBV and roughly 14 TRBJ segments across samples. MiXCR, applied by TCRdb to the multiplex PCR reads, yields one record per CDR3 protein. TCRdb assigned the V and J calls; the authors' analysis was not used. Of under 300,000 distinct CDR3 sequences in the sample, about 17% were seen once. Time point defined: newly diagnosed GD, antithyroid drugs for less than 3 months. After RNA was extracted from PBMCs, the TCR library was made from it. This sample was shared with a second study, whose subject was T cells in Graves' hyperthyroidism and ophthalmopathy. As that report states: Graves' hyperthyroidism was deemed stable absent ophthalmopathy progression within 18 months.

The receptor comes from a woman aged 30 to 39 with Graves disease. The chain links TRBV12-3 or TRBV12-4 to TRBJ2-5; weak D call: TRBD2 (6 bases). The J call could be wrong; TRBJ2-1 is a better fit for the DNA end. The sequenced sample was peripheral blood mononuclear cells (PBMCs), obtained at new diagnosis, from a patient treated with antithyroid drugs. The CDR3 DNA is TGTGCCAGCAGTTTGGTAGTTGGGAGGAATGAGCAGTTCCTC. Translation gives CASSLVVGRNEQFL.